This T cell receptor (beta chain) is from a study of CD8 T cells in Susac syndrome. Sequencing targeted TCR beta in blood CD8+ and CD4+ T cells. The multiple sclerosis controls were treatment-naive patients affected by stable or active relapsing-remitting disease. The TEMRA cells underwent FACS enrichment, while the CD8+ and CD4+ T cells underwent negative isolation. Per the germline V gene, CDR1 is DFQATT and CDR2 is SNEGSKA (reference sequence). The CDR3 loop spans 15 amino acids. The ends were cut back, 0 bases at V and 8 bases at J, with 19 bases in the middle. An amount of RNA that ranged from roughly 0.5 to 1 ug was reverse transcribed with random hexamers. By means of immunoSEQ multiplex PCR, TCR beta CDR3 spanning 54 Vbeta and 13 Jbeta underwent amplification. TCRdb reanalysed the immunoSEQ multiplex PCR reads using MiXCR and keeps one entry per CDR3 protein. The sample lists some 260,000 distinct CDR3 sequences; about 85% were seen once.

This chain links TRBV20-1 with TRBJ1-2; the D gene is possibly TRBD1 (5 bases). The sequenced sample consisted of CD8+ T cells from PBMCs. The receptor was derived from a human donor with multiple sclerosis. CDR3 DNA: TGCAGTGCTAGAGACTGGGACGAGGATCTACGGGGCTACACCTTC. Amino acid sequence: CSARDWDEDLRGYTF.